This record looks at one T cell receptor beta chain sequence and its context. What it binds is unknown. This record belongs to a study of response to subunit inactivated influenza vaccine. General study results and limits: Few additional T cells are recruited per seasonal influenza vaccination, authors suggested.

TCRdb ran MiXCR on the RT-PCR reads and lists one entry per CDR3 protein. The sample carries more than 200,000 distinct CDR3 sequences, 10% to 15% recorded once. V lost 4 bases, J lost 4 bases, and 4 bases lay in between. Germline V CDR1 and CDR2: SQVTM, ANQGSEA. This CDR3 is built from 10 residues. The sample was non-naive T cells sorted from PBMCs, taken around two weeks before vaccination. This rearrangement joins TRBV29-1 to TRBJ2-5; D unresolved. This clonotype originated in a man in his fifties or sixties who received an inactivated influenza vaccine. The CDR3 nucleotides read TGCAGCGTTGCTCGAGAGACCCAGTACTTC. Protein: CSVARETQYF. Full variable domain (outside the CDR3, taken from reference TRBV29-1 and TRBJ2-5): SAVISQKPSRDICQRGTSLTIQCQVDSQVTMMFWYRQQPGQSLTLIATANQGSEATYESGFVIDKFPISRPNLTFSTLTVSNMSPEDSSIYLCSVARETQYFGPGTRLLVL.